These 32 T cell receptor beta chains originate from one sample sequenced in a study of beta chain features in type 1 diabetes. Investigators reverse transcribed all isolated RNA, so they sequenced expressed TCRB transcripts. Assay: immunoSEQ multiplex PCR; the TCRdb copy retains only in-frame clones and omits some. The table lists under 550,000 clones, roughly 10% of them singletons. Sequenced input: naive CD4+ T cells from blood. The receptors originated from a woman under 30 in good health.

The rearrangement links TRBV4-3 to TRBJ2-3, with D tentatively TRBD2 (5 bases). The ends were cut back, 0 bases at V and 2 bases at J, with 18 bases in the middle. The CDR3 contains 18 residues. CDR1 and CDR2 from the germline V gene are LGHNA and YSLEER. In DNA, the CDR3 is TGCGCCAGCAGCCAAGATTCCCTCGGGGTAGATCTCACAGATACGCAGTATTTT. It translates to CASSQDSLGVDLTDTQYF.

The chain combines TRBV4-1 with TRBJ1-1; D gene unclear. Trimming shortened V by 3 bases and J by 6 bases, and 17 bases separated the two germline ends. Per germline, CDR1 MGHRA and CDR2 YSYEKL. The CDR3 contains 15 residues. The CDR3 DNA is TGCGCCAGCAGCCAGTCGGCCCTTCCCGGACCTGAAGCTTTCTTT. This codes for CASSQSALPGPEAFF.

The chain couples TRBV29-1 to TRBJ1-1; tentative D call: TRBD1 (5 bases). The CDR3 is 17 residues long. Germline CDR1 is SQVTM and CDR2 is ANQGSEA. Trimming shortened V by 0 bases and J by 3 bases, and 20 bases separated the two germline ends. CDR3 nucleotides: TGCAGCGTTGAAGAGTCTCGGGACCGAGTACTGTACACTGAAGCTTTCTTT. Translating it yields CSVEESRDRVLYTEAFF.

CDR3 DNA: TGTGCCAGCAGCTTCCATCTGCGGGGGCGGGAGACCCAGTACTTC. This gives the protein CASSFHLRGRETQYF. The chain uses TRBV7-2 and TRBJ2-5, with a weak D call TRBD2 (7 bases). With 3 bases removed from V and 5 bases from J, the gap between germline ends came to 16 bases. Germline CDR1 SGHTA, CDR2 FQGNSA. The CDR3 runs to 15 residues.

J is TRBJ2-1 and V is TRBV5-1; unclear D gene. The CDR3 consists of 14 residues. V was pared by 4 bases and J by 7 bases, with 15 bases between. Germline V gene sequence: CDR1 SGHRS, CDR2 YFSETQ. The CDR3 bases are TGCGCCAGCAGCATCGGCGAAGCAGAGAATGAGCAGTTCTTC. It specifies CASSIGEAENEQFF.

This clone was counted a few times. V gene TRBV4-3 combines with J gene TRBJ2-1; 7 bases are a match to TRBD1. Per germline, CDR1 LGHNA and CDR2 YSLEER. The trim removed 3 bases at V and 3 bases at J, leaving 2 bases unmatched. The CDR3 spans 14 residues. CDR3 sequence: CASSHDRDYNEQFF. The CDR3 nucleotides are TGCGCCAGCAGCCATGACAGGGACTACAATGAGCAGTTCTTC.

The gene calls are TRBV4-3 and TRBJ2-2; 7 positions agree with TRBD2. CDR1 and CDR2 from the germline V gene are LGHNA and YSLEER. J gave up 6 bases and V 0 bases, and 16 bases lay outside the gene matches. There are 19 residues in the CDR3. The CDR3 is CASSQEPPLWREQAGELFF. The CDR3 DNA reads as TGCGCCAGCAGCCAAGAACCTCCCCTTTGGCGGGAGCAGGCCGGGGAGCTGTTTTTT.

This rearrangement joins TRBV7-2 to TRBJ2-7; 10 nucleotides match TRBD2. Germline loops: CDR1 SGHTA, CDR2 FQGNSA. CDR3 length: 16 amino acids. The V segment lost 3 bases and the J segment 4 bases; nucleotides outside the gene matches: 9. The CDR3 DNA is TGTGCCAGCAGCTTGTTAACACTAGCGGGAAGGTACGAGCAGTACTTC. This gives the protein CASSLLTLAGRYEQYF.

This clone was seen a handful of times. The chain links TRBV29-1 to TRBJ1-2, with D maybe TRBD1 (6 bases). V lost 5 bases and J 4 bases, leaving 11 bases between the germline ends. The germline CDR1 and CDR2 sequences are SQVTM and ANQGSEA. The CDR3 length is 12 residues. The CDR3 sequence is CSVYGQFYGYTF. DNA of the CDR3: TGCAGCGTTTATGGACAGTTCTATGGCTACACCTTC.

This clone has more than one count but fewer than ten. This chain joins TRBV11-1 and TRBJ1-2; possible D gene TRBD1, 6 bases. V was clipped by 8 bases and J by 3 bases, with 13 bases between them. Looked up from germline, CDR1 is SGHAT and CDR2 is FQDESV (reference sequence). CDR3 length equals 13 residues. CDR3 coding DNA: TGTGCCAGCTCGCAGGGGTTGGACTATGGCTACACCTTC. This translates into CASSQGLDYGYTF. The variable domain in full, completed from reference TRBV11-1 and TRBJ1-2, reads EAEVAQSPRYKITEKSQAVAFWCDPISGHATLYWYRQILGQGPELLVQFQDESVVDDSQLPKDRFSAERLKGVDSTLKIQPAELGDSAMYLCASSQGLDYGYTFGSGTRLTVV.

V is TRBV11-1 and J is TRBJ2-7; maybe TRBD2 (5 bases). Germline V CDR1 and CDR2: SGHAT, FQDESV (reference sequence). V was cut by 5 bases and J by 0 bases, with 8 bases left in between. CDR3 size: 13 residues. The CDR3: CASSRRSSYEQYF. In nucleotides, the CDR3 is TGTGCCAGCAGCCGGAGGAGCTCCTACGAGCAGTACTTC.

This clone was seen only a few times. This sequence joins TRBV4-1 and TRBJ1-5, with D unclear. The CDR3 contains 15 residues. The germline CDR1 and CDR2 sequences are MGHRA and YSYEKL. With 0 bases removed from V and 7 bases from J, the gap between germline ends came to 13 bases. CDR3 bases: TGCGCCAGCAGCCAAGATACGGGAGTGAAGCAGCCCCAGCATTTT. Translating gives CASSQDTGVKQPQHF.

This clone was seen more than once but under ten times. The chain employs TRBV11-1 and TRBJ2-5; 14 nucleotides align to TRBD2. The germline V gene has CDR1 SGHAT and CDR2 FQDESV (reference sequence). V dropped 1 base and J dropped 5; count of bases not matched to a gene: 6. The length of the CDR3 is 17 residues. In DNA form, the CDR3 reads TGTGCCAGCAGCTTAGGCGGACTAGCGGGAGGAAGTGAGACCCAGTACTTC. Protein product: CASSLGGLAGGSETQYF.

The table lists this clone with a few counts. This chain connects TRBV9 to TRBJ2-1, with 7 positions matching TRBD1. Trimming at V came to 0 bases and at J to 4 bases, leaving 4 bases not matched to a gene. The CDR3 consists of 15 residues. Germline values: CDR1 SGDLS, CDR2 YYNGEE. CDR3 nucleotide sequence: TGTGCCAGCAGCGTAGCAGGGGGACAATACAATGAGCAGTTCTTC. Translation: CASSVAGGQYNEQFF. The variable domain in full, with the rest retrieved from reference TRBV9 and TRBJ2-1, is DSGVTQTPKHLITATGQRVTLRCSPRSGDLSVYWYQQSLDQGLQFLIQYYNGEERAKGNILERFSAQQFPDLHSELNLSSLELGDSALYFCASSVAGGQYNEQFFGPGTRLTVL.

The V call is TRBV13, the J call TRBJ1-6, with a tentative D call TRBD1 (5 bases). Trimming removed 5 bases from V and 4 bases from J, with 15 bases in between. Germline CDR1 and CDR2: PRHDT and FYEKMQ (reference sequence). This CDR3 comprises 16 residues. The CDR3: CASSTRKRTYNSPLHF. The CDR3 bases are TGTGCCAGCAGCACCCGGAAGAGGACATATAATTCACCCCTCCACTTT. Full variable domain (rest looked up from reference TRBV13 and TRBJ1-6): AAGVIQSPRHLIKEKRETATLKCYPIPRHDTVYWYQQGPGQDPQFLISFYEKMQSDKGSIPDRFSAQQFSDYHSELNMSSLELGDSALYFCASSTRKRTYNSPLHFGNGTRLTVT.

CDR3 amino acids: CASQISVNTEAFF. As DNA, the CDR3 is TGTGCCAGCCAGATTTCGGTTAACACTGAAGCTTTCTTT. The chain is built from TRBV5-6 and TRBJ1-1; D not certain. The V gene's germline CDR1 is SGHDT and CDR2 YYEEEE. The CDR3 is 13 amino acids. V lost 7 bases and J lost 2, with 12 bases in between.

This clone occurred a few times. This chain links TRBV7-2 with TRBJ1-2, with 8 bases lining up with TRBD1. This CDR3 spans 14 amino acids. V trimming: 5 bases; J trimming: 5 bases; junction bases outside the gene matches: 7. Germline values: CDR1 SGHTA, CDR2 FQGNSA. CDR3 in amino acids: CASSARTGWYGYTF. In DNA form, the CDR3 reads TGTGCCAGCAGCGCCCGGACAGGGTGGTATGGCTACACCTTC.

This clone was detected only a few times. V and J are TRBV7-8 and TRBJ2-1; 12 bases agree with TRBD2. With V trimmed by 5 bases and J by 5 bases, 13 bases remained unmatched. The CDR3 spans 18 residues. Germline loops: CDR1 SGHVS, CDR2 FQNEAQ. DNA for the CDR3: TGTGCCAGCAGCCCGCGGAGACTAGCGGGAGTGGGTGACAATGAGCAGTTCTTC. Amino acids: CASSPRRLAGVGDNEQFF.

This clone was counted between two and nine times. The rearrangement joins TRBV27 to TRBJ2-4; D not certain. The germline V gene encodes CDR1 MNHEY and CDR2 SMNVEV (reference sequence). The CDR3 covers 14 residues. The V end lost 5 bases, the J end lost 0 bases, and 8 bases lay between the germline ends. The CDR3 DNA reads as TGTGCCAGCAGTAAAGACGGAGCCAAAAACATTCAGTACTTC. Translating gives CASSKDGAKNIQYF.

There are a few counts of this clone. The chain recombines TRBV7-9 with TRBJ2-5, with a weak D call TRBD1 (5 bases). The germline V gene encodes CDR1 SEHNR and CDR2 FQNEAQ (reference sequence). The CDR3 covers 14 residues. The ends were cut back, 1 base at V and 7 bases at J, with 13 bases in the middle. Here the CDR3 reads CASSLGIWGVTQYF. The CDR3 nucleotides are TGTGCCAGCAGCTTAGGCATCTGGGGCGTGACCCAGTACTTC.

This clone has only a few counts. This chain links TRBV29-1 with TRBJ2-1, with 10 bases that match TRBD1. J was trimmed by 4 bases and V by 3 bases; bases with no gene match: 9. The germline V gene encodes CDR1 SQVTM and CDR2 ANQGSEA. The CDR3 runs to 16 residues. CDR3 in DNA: TGCAGCGTTGACCAGGATGACAGGGGGCTTTACAATGAGCAGTTCTTC. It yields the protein CSVDQDDRGLYNEQFF.

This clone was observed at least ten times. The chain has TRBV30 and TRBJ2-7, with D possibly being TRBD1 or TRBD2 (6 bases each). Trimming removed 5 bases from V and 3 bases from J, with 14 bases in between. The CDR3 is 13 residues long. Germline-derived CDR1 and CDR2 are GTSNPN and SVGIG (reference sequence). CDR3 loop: CAWVRGGLYEQYF. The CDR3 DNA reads TGTGCCTGGGTCAGAGGGGGACTCTACGAGCAGTACTTC.

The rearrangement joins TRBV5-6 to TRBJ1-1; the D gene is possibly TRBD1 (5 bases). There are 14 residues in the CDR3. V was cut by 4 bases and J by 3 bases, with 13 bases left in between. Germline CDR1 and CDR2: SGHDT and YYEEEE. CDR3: CASSVWGWDTEAFF. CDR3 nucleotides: TGTGCCAGCAGCGTGTGGGGCTGGGACACTGAAGCTTTCTTT. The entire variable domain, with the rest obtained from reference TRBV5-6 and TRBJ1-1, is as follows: DAGVTQSPTHLIKTRGQQVTLRCSPKSGHDTVSWYQQALGQGPQFIFQYYEEEERQRGNFPDRFSGHQFPNYSSELNVNALLLGDSALYLCASSVWGWDTEAFFGQGTRLTVV.

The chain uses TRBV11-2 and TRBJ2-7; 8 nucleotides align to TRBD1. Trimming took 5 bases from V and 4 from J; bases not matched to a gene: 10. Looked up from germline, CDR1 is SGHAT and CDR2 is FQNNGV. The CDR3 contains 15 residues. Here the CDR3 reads CASSPGTGGKYEQYV. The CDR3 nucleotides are TGTGCCAGCAGCCCGGGCACAGGGGGAAAGTACGAGCAGTACGTC.

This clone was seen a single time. The CDR3 coding sequence is TGTGCCAGCAGTTACGGGGACAGGGCTGGCACTGAAGCTTTCTTT. It yields the protein CASSYGDRAGTEAFF. The chain combines TRBV6-5 with TRBJ1-1; the match to TRBD1 covers 9 bases. Per the germline V gene, CDR1 is MNHEY and CDR2 is SVGAGI. Losses at the gene ends were 2 bases for V and 4 bases for J; bases not matched to a gene: 5. The CDR3 runs 15 residues.

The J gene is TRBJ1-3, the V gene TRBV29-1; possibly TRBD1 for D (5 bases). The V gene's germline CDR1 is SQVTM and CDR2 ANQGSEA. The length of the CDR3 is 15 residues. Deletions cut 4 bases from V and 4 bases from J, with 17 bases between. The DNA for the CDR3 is TGCAGCGTTGCTTCCGGGACCCTCTCGGGAAACACCATATATTTT. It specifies CSVASGTLSGNTIYF.

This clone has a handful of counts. The CDR3 here is CATSRGDNYGYTF. The CDR3 region has the DNA TGTGCCACCAGCAGAGGAGATAACTATGGCTACACCTTC. The chain employs TRBV15 and TRBJ1-2, with D hard to call. The V end lost 1 base, the J end lost 1 base, and 4 bases lay between the germline ends. The CDR3 totals 13 residues. Germline CDR1 is LNHNV and CDR2 is YYDKDF (reference sequence). The variable domain in full, completed from reference TRBV15 and TRBJ1-2, reads DAMVIQNPRYQVTQFGKPVTLSCSQTLNHNVMYWYQQKSSQAPKLLFHYYDKDFNNEADTPDNFQSRRPNTSFCFLDIRSPGLGDTAMYLCATSRGDNYGYTFGSGTRLTVV.

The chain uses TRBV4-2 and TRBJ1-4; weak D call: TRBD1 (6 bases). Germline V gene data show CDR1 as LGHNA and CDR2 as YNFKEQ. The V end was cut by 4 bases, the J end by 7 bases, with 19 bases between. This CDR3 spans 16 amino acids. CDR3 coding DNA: TGTGCCAGCAGCCGACACTCAGGGGAGTCGGGTGAAAAACTGTTTTTT. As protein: CASSRHSGESGEKLFF.

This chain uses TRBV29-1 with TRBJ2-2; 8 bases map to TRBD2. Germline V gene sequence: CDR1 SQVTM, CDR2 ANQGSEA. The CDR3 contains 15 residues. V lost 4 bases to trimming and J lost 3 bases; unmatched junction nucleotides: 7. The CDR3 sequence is CSVVGGRPDTGELFF. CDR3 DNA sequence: TGCAGCGTTGTCGGCGGGAGGCCCGACACCGGGGAGCTGTTTTTT.

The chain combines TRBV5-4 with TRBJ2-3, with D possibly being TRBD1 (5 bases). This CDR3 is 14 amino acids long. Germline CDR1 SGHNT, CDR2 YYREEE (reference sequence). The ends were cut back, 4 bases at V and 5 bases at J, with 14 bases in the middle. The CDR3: CASSVSGIRDTQYF. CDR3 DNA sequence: TGTGCCAGCAGCGTATCAGGGATCCGAGATACGCAGTATTTT.

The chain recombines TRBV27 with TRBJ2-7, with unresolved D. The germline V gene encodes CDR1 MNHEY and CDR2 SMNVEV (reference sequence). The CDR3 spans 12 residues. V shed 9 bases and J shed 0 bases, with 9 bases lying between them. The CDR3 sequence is CASPGISYEQYF. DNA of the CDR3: TGTGCCAGTCCGGGTATCTCCTACGAGCAGTACTTC.

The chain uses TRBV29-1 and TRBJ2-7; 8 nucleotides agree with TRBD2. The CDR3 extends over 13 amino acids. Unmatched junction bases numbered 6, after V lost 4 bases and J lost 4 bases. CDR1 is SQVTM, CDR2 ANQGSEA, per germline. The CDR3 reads CSVASGSKYEQYF. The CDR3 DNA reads TGCAGCGTTGCCAGCGGGAGCAAGTACGAGCAGTACTTC.